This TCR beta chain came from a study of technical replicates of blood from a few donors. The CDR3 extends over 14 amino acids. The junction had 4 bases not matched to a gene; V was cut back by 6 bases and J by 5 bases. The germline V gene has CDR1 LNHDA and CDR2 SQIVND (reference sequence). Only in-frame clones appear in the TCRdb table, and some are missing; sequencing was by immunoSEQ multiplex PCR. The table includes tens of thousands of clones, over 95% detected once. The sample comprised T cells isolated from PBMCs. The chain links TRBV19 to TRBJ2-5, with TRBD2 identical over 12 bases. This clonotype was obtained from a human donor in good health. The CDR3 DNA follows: TGTGCCAGTAGACTAGCGGGAGGTGGGGAGACCCAGTACTTC. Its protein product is CASRLAGGGETQYF.